This T cell receptor beta chain was recorded in a study of T cell responses to AZD1222 COVID-19 vaccine. Study conclusions and caveats: Variant regions that are unmutated are reportedly the target of nearly half of spike-specific TCRs. Donors skewed white British and female; clonal diversity was possibly underestimated. No repertoire was sampled before or during the peak T cell response, only after it.

In regard to this clone: Its specificity is unknown.

The V end was cut by 2 bases, the J end by 3 bases, with 11 bases between. From germline, CDR1 is ENHRY and CDR2 SYGVKD. CDR3 size: 15 residues. The table came from immunoSEQ multiplex PCR; TCRdb's copy has only in-frame clones and leaves some out. This table has over 60,000 clones, roughly 84% appearing once. The clonotype originates from an adult in good health. This sequence joins TRBV10-3 and TRBJ1-3; possible D gene TRBD1, 5 bases. Source: peripheral blood, taken on day 0 of AZD1222 vaccination. The CDR3 DNA reads as TGTGCCATCAGTGAGAAGGGGCTAGGTGGAAACACCATATATTTT. It yields the protein CAISEKGLGGNTIYF.